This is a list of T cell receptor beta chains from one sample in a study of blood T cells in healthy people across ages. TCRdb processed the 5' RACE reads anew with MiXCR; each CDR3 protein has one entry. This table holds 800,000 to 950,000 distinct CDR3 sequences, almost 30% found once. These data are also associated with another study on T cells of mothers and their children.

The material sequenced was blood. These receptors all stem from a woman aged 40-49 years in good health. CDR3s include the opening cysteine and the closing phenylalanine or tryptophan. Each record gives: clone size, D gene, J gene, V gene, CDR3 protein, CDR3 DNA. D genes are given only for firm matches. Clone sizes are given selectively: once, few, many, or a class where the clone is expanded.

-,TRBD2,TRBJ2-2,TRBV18,CASSPKRTSGAGERFF,TGTGCCAGCTCACCAAAGAGGACTAGCGGCGCCGGGGAGCGGTTTTTT
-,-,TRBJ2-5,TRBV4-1,CASSQGRLQGTQYF,TGCGCCAGCAGCCAAGGACGGCTTCAGGGGACCCAGTACTTC
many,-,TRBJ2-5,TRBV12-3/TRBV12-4,CASTPEEGETQYF,TGTGCCAGCACCCCCGAGGAAGGAGAGACCCAGTACTTC
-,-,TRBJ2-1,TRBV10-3,CAISESGGQIGHEQFF,TGTGCCATCAGTGAGTCGGGCGGACAGATAGGCCATGAGCAGTTCTTC
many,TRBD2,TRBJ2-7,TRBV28,CASSLGGGKTYEQYF,TGTGCCAGCAGTTTGGGCGGGGGAAAAACCTACGAGCAGTACTTC
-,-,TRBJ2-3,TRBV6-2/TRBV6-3,CASTISGPMPDTQYF,TGTGCCAGCACAATCTCCGGGCCAATGCCAGATACGCAGTATTTT
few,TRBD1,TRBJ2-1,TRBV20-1,CSARVTDRPNEQFF,TGCAGTGCTAGAGTCACGGACAGGCCCAATGAGCAGTTCTTC
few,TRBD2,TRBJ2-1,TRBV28,CASGSGGAYNEQFF,TGTGCCAGCGGTAGCGGGGGGGCCTACAATGAGCAGTTCTTC
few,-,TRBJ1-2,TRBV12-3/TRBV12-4,CASSSRGGGSNTF,TGTGCCAGCAGTTCCCGGGGAGGGGGAAGTAACACCTTC
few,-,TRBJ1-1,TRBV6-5,CASSYPRGAGNTEAFF,TGTGCCAGCAGTTACCCGAGGGGCGCGGGGAACACTGAAGCTTTCTTT
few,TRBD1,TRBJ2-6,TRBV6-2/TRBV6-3,CASSYSRTGALPGANVRTF,TGTGCCAGCAGTTACTCGCGGACAGGGGCGCTCCCTGGGGCCAACGTCCGGACTTTC
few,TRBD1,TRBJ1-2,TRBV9,CASTRTGGAFGYTF,TGTGCCAGCACCCGGACAGGGGGCGCTTTTGGCTACACCTTC
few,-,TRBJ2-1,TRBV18,CASSPTLAAGSSYNEQFF,TGTGCCAGCTCGCCCACGCTGGCGGCGGGGAGTTCCTACAATGAGCAGTTCTTC
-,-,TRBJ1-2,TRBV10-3,CAIRDPSGSYGYTF,TGTGCCATCAGGGACCCCTCGGGGAGCTATGGCTACACCTTC
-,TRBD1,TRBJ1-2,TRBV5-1,CASSPGQAPNYGYTF,TGCGCCAGCAGCCCAGGACAGGCACCTAACTATGGCTACACCTTC
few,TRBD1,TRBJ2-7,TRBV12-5,CASGLARQGQTMEQYF,TGTGCTAGTGGTTTGGCCCGACAGGGCCAAACAATGGAGCAGTACTTC
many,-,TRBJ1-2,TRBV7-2,CASSPRPSLSTYGYTF,TGTGCCAGCAGCCCACGACCGAGCTTGTCGACCTATGGCTACACCTTC
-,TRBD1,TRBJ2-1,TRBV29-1,CSVSGTGAYNEQFF,TGCAGCGTTTCCGGGACAGGGGCCTACAATGAGCAGTTCTTC
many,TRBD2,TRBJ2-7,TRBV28,CASGGTIFSYEQYF,TGTGCCAGCGGAGGGACTATCTTCTCCTACGAGCAGTACTTC
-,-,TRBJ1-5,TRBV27,CASSSGWSNQPQHF,TGTGCCAGCAGTTCCGGGTGGAGCAATCAGCCCCAGCATTTT
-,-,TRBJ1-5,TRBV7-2,CASSLAGSSRPQHF,TGTGCCAGCAGCTTAGCCGGCAGTTCTCGGCCCCAGCATTTT
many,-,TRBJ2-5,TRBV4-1,CASSQDPQATQYF,TGCGCCAGCAGCCAAGATCCGCAGGCTACCCAGTACTTC
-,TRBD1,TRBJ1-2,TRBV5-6,CASSPKAGDRANGYTF,TGTGCCAGCAGCCCGAAAGCGGGGGACAGGGCCAATGGCTACACCTTC
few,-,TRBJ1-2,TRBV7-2,CASSPKRTFLRANYGYTF,TGTGCCAGCAGTCCAAAGCGGACCTTCCTAAGGGCTAACTATGGCTACACCTTC
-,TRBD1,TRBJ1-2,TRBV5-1,CASSSDRTGAYGYTF,TGCGCCAGCAGTTCGGACCGGACAGGAGCCTATGGCTACACCTTC
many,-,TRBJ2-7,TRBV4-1,CASSQDGADNEQYF,TGCGCCAGCAGCCAAGATGGGGCTGACAACGAGCAGTACTTC
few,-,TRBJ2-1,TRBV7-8,CASSPRPREQFF,TGTGCCAGCAGCCCGCGACCGCGTGAGCAGTTCTTC
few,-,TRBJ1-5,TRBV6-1,CASSEALGISNQPQHF,TGTGCCAGCAGTGAAGCGCTCGGGATTAGCAATCAGCCCCAGCATTTT
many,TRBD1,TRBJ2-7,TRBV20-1,CSARDGRDRAYEQYF,TGCAGTGCTAGAGACGGCCGGGACAGGGCCTACGAGCAGTACTTC
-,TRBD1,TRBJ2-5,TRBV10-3,CAISEGSGGYF,TGTGCCATCAGTGAGGGGTCAGGGGGGTACTTC
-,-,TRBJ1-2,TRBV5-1,CASSWGGWTSRPNYGYTF,TGCGCCAGCAGCTGGGGGGGTTGGACATCCCGACCTAACTATGGCTACACCTTC
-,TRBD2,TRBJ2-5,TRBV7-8,CASSLGDIEAGVETQYF,TGTGCCAGCAGCTTAGGAGATATTGAAGCGGGGGTTGAGACCCAGTACTTC
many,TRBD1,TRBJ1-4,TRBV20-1,CSARAPGQGEEKLFF,TGCAGTGCTAGAGCCCCGGGACAGGGAGAAGAAAAACTGTTTTTT
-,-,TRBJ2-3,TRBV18,CASSPPGTGGDTQYF,TGTGCCAGCTCACCACCCGGGACTGGTGGCGATACGCAGTATTTT
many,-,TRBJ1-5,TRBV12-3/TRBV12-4,CASSLSGGRSNQPQHF,TGTGCCAGCAGTTTATCGGGGGGCCGCAGCAATCAGCCCCAGCATTTT
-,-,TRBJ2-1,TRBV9,CASSVDPPIDEQFF,TGTGCCAGCAGCGTAGACCCACCCATAGATGAGCAGTTCTTC
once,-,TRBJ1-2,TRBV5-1,CASSAGLEGYTF,TGCGCCAGCAGCGCCGGCTTGGAGGGCTACACCTTC
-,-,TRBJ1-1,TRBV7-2,CASRRAGMNIEAFF,TGTGCCAGCAGACGTGCGGGGATGAACATTGAAGCTTTCTTT
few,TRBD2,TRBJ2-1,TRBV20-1,CSASPQLLAGGREQFF,TGCAGTGCTAGCCCCCAACTTTTGGCGGGGGGGCGGGAACAGTTCTTC
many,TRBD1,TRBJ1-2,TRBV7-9,CASSLTGVEGYTF,TGTGCCAGCAGTTTGACAGGGGTAGAGGGCTACACCTTC
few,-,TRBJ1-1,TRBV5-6,CASSISTKNTEAFF,TGTGCCAGCAGTATCTCAACTAAGAACACTGAAGCTTTCTTT
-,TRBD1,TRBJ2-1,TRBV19,CASSNRGQNNEQFF,TGTGCCAGTAGTAACAGGGGTCAAAACAATGAGCAGTTCTTC
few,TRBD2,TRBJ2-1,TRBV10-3,CAISQAGPGENEQFF,TGTGCCATCTCCCAAGCGGGGCCGGGCGAGAATGAGCAGTTCTTC
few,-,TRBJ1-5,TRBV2,CASSITPGRAQHF,TGTGCCAGCAGTATAACCCCTGGAAGGGCCCAGCATTTT
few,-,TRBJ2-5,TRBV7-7,CASSFSGVAQETQYF,TGTGCTAGCAGCTTTAGTGGGGTAGCACAAGAGACCCAGTACTTC
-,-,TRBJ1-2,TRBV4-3,CASSQEPRTPYGYTF,TGCGCCAGCAGCCAAGAACCGAGGACACCTTATGGCTACACCTTC
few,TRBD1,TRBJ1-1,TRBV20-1,CSATGQMNTEAFF,TGCAGTGCTACGGGACAGATGAACACTGAAGCTTTCTTT
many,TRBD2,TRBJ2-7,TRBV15,CATSNERGSYEQYF,TGTGCCACCAGCAACGAGCGGGGGTCCTACGAGCAGTACTTC
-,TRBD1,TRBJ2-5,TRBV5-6,CASRSLRQGETQYF,TGTGCCAGCAGGAGTTTGCGACAGGGAGAGACCCAGTACTTC
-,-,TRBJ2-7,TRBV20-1,CSASRGPDSYYEQYF,TGCAGTGCCTCCAGGGGACCGGACAGTTACTACGAGCAGTACTTC
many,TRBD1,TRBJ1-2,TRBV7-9,CASSVGTGGGYTF,TGTGCCAGCAGCGTCGGGACAGGGGGGGGCTACACCTTC
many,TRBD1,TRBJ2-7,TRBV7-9,CASSSLPGQGYEQYF,TGTGCCAGCAGCTCGTTACCGGGACAGGGGTACGAGCAGTACTTC
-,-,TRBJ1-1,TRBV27,CASSFDGSQAETFF,TGTGCCAGCAGTTTCGACGGATCTCAGGCTGAAACTTTCTTT
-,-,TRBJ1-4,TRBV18,CASSPRGGPNEKLFF,TGTGCCAGCTCACCGAGAGGGGGACCTAATGAAAAACTGTTTTTT
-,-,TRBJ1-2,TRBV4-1,CASSQGSTWGGYYGYTF,TGCGCCAGCAGCCAAGGCTCTACTTGGGGGGGGTACTATGGCTACACCTTC
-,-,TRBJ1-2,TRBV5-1,CASSFQELYGYTF,TGCGCCAGCAGCTTCCAGGAGCTATATGGCTACACCTTC
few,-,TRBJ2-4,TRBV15,CATSGPSNIQYF,TGTGCCACCAGTGGGCCATCCAACATTCAGTACTTC